The entry that follows covers one T cell receptor (beta chain) sequence. Its specificity is unknown. Here immunoSEQ multiplex PCR was the method, and the copy in TCRdb shows in-frame clones only, minus some. The table lists under 1,500 clones, 38% of them singletons, with 32% in the top ten. This sample is part of a study of T cell clones after liver transplantation. Proliferating CFSE-low MLR cells were sequenced to define alloreactive TCRbeta sequences. V was pared by 5 bases and J by 6 bases, with 11 bases of the junction left unmatched. The CDR3 spans 16 residues. Germline V lookup: CDR1 SEHNR, CDR2 FQNEAQ (reference sequence).

The sequence was collected from a human patient who received a liver transplant. Some T cells may have come from the graft donor. The chain joins TRBV7-9 to TRBJ2-1; 9 nucleotides align to TRBD2. Sequences were obtained from CD4+ T cells from cultured PBMCs. In DNA, the CDR3 is TGTGCCAGCAGCCCAGTAGCGGGGGTGCGTTCCAATGAGCAGTTCTTC. Translated: CASSPVAGVRSNEQFF. Filled out from reference TRBV7-9 and TRBJ2-1, the complete variable domain reads DTGVSQNPRHKITKRGQNVTFRCDPISEHNRLYWYRQTLGQGPEFLTYFQNEAQLEKSRLLSDRFSAERPKGSFSTLEIQRTEQGDSAMYLCASSPVAGVRSNEQFFGPGTRLTVL.